These 2 T cell receptor beta chains came from one sample sequenced in a study of regulatory T cells in long-lasting Graves disease. Time point reported: newly diagnosed GD, antithyroid drugs for less than 3 months. Researchers made the TCR library from RNA that was extracted from PBMCs. Through Arm-PCR of CDR3 regions and iRepertoire HTBI primers, TCR beta libraries were built. A single record per CDR3 protein comes from TCRdb applying MiXCR to the multiplex PCR reads. The sample includes fewer than 550,000 distinct CDR3 sequences, more than 15% of them seen just once. A further study also used this sample, focusing on T cells in Graves' hyperthyroidism and ophthalmopathy.

The sequenced sample was peripheral blood mononuclear cells (PBMCs), obtained at new diagnosis, from a patient treated with antithyroid drugs. The receptors were gathered from a middle-aged woman with Graves disease.

This clonotype was found a few times. The chain employs TRBV6-1 and TRBJ2-1; possibly TRBD2 for D (7 bases). Germline CDR1 and CDR2: MNHNS and SASEGT. The CDR3 spans 13 residues. The V end was cut by 6 bases, the J end by 8 bases, with 14 bases between. The CDR3 loop is CASSPGGPDEQFF. In DNA, the CDR3 is TGTGCCAGCAGCCCCGGGGGGCCAGATGAGCAGTTCTTC.

This clonotype was seen a few times. This sequence joins TRBV3-1 and TRBJ1-4, with no clear D. V was trimmed by 1 base and J by 8 bases, leaving 14 bases between them. Germline V gene data show CDR1 as LGHDT and CDR2 as YNNKEL (reference sequence). The CDR3 contains 15 residues. The CDR3 sequence: CASSQGVLEGEKLFF. CDR3 DNA sequence: TGTGCCAGCAGCCAAGGGGTTTTGGAGGGCGAAAAACTGTTTTTT.